Below, 20 T cell receptor beta chains from the same sample are listed, as sequenced in a study of T cell repertoires in cytomegalovirus infection. TCRdb processed the reads anew with MiXCR; each CDR3 protein has one entry. The sample has fewer than 250,000 distinct CDR3 sequences, 10% to 15% seen once. The specimen sequenced was PBMCs. These receptors all stem from a human donor in good health (CMV status not recorded). Some clones in this sample may be carry-over from other donors' samples.

This clonotype was counted ten times or more. V and J are TRBV7-2 and TRBJ1-2; D gene uncertain. Germline V gene data show CDR1 as SGHTA and CDR2 as FQGNSA. This CDR3 has 13 residues. Trimming left V 4 bases short and J 5 bases short, with 11 bases between. CDR3 in amino acids: CASSSDLPYGYTF. The CDR3 coding sequence is TGTGCCAGCAGCTCGGACCTCCCATATGGCTACACCTTC.

A few counts support this clonotype. The chain recombines TRBV19 with TRBJ2-2; D ambiguous. Between the trimmed V and J ends, which lost 3 bases and 8 bases, there was a span of 13 bases. Germline CDR1 reads LNHDA; CDR2 reads SQIVND (reference sequence). The CDR3 is 14 amino acids. CDR3 nucleotides: TGTGCCAGTAGTATCGAACCGGCGTTAGGGGAGCTGTTTTTT. It encodes CASSIEPALGELFF.

This clonotype was counted between two and nine times. V is TRBV7-9 and J is TRBJ2-7; 9 bases are shared with TRBD1. The V gene end was trimmed by 5 bases and the J gene end by 3 bases; junction bases not matched to a gene: 8. Germline lookup yields CDR1 SEHNR and CDR2 FQNEAQ (reference sequence). The CDR3 runs to 15 residues. The CDR3 is CASSKTGGTHYEQYF. Here the CDR3 DNA reads TGTGCCAGCAGCAAGACAGGGGGAACCCACTACGAGCAGTACTTC.

This rearrangement joins TRBV5-1 to TRBJ1-1, with D possibly matching TRBD1 (5 bases). V dropped 0 bases and J dropped 0 bases, with 9 bases sitting between them. The germline V gene encodes CDR1 SGHRS and CDR2 YFSETQ. The CDR3 runs to 15 residues. As DNA, the CDR3 is TGCGCCAGCAGCTTGGGGGGGAGCGTGAACACTGAAGCTTTCTTT. It yields the protein CASSLGGSVNTEAFF.

This chain joins TRBV6-2 or TRBV6-3 and TRBJ2-2; 13 nucleotides match TRBD2. CDR3 length equals 17 residues. The V gene's germline CDR1 is MNHEY and CDR2 SVGEGT. V lost 7 bases to trimming and J lost 5 bases; unmatched junction nucleotides: 10. CDR3 in amino acids: CASTLLTSGGPTGELFF. Written as DNA, the CDR3 is TGTGCCAGCACCCTCTTGACTAGCGGGGGGCCTACCGGGGAGCTGTTTTTT.

The chain has TRBV15 and TRBJ1-5; TRBD1 aligns across 8 bases. The CDR3 has 15 amino acids. V shed 0 bases and J 7 bases; nucleotides not matched to a gene: 5. CDR1 and CDR2 from the germline V gene are LNHNV and YYDKDF (reference sequence). This CDR3 is CATSRDRGPGQPQHF. CDR3 coding DNA: TGTGCCACCAGCAGAGACAGGGGGCCAGGACAGCCCCAGCATTTT.

This clonotype was observed a handful of times. V is TRBV18 and J is TRBJ1-5; D remains unclear. V lost 0 bases and J lost 0, with 9 bases in between. Per germline, CDR1 KGHSH and CDR2 LQKENI. The CDR3 sequence is 16 residues long. CDR3 protein: CASSPPSPDSNQPQHF. The DNA for the CDR3 is TGTGCCAGCTCACCACCTTCGCCAGATAGCAATCAGCCCCAGCATTTT. The entire variable domain, with the rest obtained from reference TRBV18 and TRBJ1-5, is as follows: NAGVMQNPRHLVRRRGQEARLRCSPMKGHSHVYWYRQLPEEGLKFMVYLQKENIIDESGMPKERFSAEFPKEGPSILRIQQVVRGDSAAYFCASSPPSPDSNQPQHFGDGTRLSIL.

This clonotype has at least ten counts. The V gene is TRBV10-3, the J gene TRBJ1-2; the match to TRBD1 covers 7 bases. The CDR3 covers 13 residues. The germline V gene encodes CDR1 ENHRY and CDR2 SYGVKD. V dropped 2 bases and J dropped 6; count of bases not matched to a gene: 3. The CDR3 nucleotides are TGTGCCATCAGTGAGGACAGGGAACATGGCTACACCTTC. Translation: CAISEDREHGYTF.

With respect to this clonotype: A much bigger clone sits one base away, suggesting this may be a read error. This sequence joins TRBV6-2 or TRBV6-3 and TRBJ1-1, with D possibly matching TRBD1 (6 bases). Trimming took off 6 bases at V and 2 bases at J, with 13 bases between the two ends. This CDR3 comprises 14 residues. Germline V gene data show CDR1 as MNHEY and CDR2 as SVGEGT. The DNA of the CDR3 is TGTGCCAGCAGACCCGGACAGTGTAACACTGAAGCTTTCTTT. Translation gives CASRPGQCNTEAFF.

This clonotype showed up many times. The chain couples TRBV7-2 to TRBJ2-7, with D perhaps TRBD1 (5 bases). This CDR3 comprises 14 residues. V gave up 5 bases and J gave up 2 bases, with 13 bases separating them. Looked up from germline, CDR1 is SGHTA and CDR2 is FQGNSA. This chain's CDR3 is CASSEQVIPYEQYF. The CDR3 DNA reads TGTGCCAGCAGCGAACAGGTGATCCCCTACGAGCAGTACTTC.

With respect to this clonotype: This sequence may be a read error, since a much larger clone differs from it by one base. V and J are TRBV7-2 and TRBJ1-2, with D possibly TRBD1 on 5 matching bases. Germline loops: CDR1 SGHTA, CDR2 FQGNSA. CDR3 size: 14 residues. V gave up 6 bases and J gave up 12 bases, with 23 bases separating them. CDR3: CASSHDSLVWGHTF. The CDR3 region has the DNA TGTGCCAGCAGTCATGACAGCTTAGTATGGGGCCACACCTTC.

Many counts were recorded for this clonotype. The chain combines TRBV2 with TRBJ2-5; no definite D call. In germline, CDR1 is SNHLY, CDR2 FYNNEI. V was trimmed by 1 base and J by 2 bases, leaving 8 bases between them. The CDR3 is 14 amino acids. The CDR3 coding sequence is TGTGCCAGCAGTGAAGGGGTGGGGCAAGAGACCCAGTACTTC. Its translation is CASSEGVGQETQYF.

This clonotype occurred a few times. This chain joins TRBV11-3 and TRBJ2-1; TRBD2 matches at 9 bases. V trimming: 3 bases; J trimming: 8 bases; junction bases outside the gene matches: 5. The CDR3 has 14 amino acids. Germline V gene data show CDR1 as SGHNT and CDR2 as YENEEA. The CDR3 protein is CASSFSGSRDEQFF. The CDR3 nucleotides read TGTGCCAGCAGCTTTAGCGGGAGTCGGGATGAGCAGTTCTTC.

The sample holds many counts of this clonotype. The gene calls are TRBV28 and TRBJ2-1; TRBD2 matches 8 bases. The CDR3 consists of 18 residues. Germline V gives CDR1 MDHEN, CDR2 SYDVKM. V shed 3 bases, J shed 5 bases, and the junction held 15 bases outside the gene matches. The DNA of the CDR3 is TGTGCCAGCAGTTTTCCATTAGATTCGGGGGGGAGTGACAATGAGCAGTTCTTC. This sequence encodes CASSFPLDSGGSDNEQFF.

This clonotype was observed a handful of times. This chain joins TRBV19 and TRBJ1-5; D not certain. Trimming shortened V by 2 bases and J by 8 bases, and 10 bases separated the two germline ends. The CDR3 consists of 13 residues. Germline V CDR1 and CDR2: LNHDA, SQIVND (reference sequence). The CDR3, as DNA: TGTGCCAGTAGTATAAATTTGTCGGAGCCCCAGCATTTT. Its protein is CASSINLSEPQHF.

This clonotype was detected many times. V usage is TRBV28 and J usage is TRBJ2-1, with D perhaps given as TRBD1 or TRBD2 (5 bases each). The length of the CDR3 is 13 residues. Per germline, CDR1 MDHEN and CDR2 SYDVKM. Trimming removed 6 bases at V and 11 bases at J, with 17 bases between. The CDR3: CASRTPGTPKQFF. CDR3 nucleotides: TGTGCCAGCAGAACGCCCGGGACGCCGAAGCAGTTCTTC. The entire variable domain, with the rest obtained from reference TRBV28 and TRBJ2-1, is as follows: DVKVTQSSRYLVKRTGEKVFLECVQDMDHENMFWYRQDPGLGLRLIYFSYDVKMKEKGDIPEGYSVSREKKERFSLILESASTNQTSMYLCASRTPGTPKQFFGPGTRLTVL.

In its sample, this clonotype was seen many times. The chain carries TRBV28 and TRBJ1-2; D gene unclear. This CDR3 spans 15 amino acids. V shed 1 base and J shed 4 bases, with 13 bases lying between them. The germline CDR1 and CDR2 sequences are MDHEN and SYDVKM. The CDR3 is CASSLLADLGYGYTF. The CDR3 DNA is TGTGCCAGCAGTTTATTAGCAGATTTGGGCTATGGCTACACCTTC.

J is TRBJ2-3 and V is TRBV6-6, with D tentatively TRBD1 (6 bases). This CDR3 region has 17 residues. The germline CDR1 and CDR2 sequences are MNHNY and SVGAGI (reference sequence). V lost 2 bases to trimming and J lost 1 base, with 16 bases between them. CDR3: CASSYAFAAGGTDTQYF. In DNA, the CDR3 is TGTGCCAGCAGTTACGCTTTTGCGGCAGGGGGCACAGATACGCAGTATTTT.

This clonotype was counted many times. This chain uses TRBV7-3 with TRBJ2-6; perhaps TRBD1 as D (6 bases). Trimming removed 8 bases from V and 0 bases from J, with 14 bases in between. The germline CDR1 and CDR2 sequences are SGHTA and FQGTGA. The CDR3 contains 16 residues. The CDR3 sequence: CASGGAGRSGANVLTF. The CDR3 DNA is TGTGCCAGCGGGGGCGCCGGCCGCTCTGGGGCCAACGTCCTGACTTTC.

This sequence joins TRBV6-2 or TRBV6-3 and TRBJ1-1, with D perhaps TRBD1 (6 bases). The length of the CDR3 is 15 residues. V gave up 5 bases and J gave up 4 bases, with 17 bases separating them. CDR1 is MNHEY, CDR2 SVGEGT, per germline. This chain's CDR3 is CASSLQGGGVTEAFF. CDR3 DNA sequence: TGTGCCAGCAGTCTTCAAGGGGGAGGGGTCACTGAAGCTTTCTTT.